This TCR beta chain was sequenced in a study of post-analysis software for immune sequencing data. Unique molecular identifiers tagged the TCR beta cDNA libraries. TCRdb independently ran MiXCR on the PCR reads; one entry per CDR3 protein. Altogether approximately 460,000 distinct CDR3 sequences are present, under 55% being singletons, with the ten largest covering 9.5% to 13%. The material sequenced was blood. The receptor comes from a girl aged 5-17 years with multiple sclerosis.

The CDR3 loop reads CASSQDRRGTSTDTQYF. CDR3 DNA: TGTGCCAGCAGCCAAGATCGACGGGGAACGAGCACAGATACGCAGTATTTT. This rearrangement joins TRBV4-2 to TRBJ2-3, with D possibly being TRBD2 (5 bases). V lost 0 bases, J lost 0 bases, and 13 bases lay in between. The CDR3 extends over 17 amino acids. The germline V gene has CDR1 LGHNA and CDR2 YNFKEQ.